This entry lists 31 T cell receptor beta chains sequenced from one sample in a study of T cells in Graves' hyperthyroidism and ophthalmopathy (dated by TCRdb to 2018 to 2020). The method behind the library was multiplex PCR. Data came from an Illumina HiSeq 2000. Amplification of TCR beta CDR3 regions was carried out from RNA transcripts. The first round of RT-PCR for the TCR CDR3 was performed with the HTBI primer set and the Qiagen OneStep RT-PCR kit. Using fastp trimming at Q25 and MiXCR clonotype assembly, TCRdb reanalyzed the public sequencing data and kept in-frame beta chains. Rows with a matching CDR3 protein are joined into one entry that keeps the most common DNA and genes. Across this sample there are roughly 520,000 distinct CDR3 sequences, with approximately 24% seen only once. The ten largest clones add up to about 11% of the sample. Material: blood. The receptors originated from a woman in her thirties with Graves' ophthalmopathy.

This clonotype appeared a few times. This sequence joins TRBV27 and TRBJ1-1; D gene uncertain. Trimming took off 5 bases at V and 1 base at J, with 17 bases between the two ends. The CDR3 consists of 16 residues. CDR1 MNHEY and CDR2 SMNVEV come from the germline V gene (reference sequence). The CDR3 coding sequence is TGTGCCAGCAGTCCCCACCCTCTACGTTGGAACACTGAAGCTTTCTTT. Translation gives CASSPHPLRWNTEAFF.

The table lists this clonotype with many counts. The chain is built from TRBV9 and TRBJ2-7; 8 bases line up with TRBD2. The germline gives CDR1 SGDLS, CDR2 YYNGEE. CDR3 length: 16 amino acids. The V and J ends lost 0 bases and 3 bases, in that order; junction bases with no gene match: 8. The CDR3 reads CASSVGVGTSGYEQYF. The CDR3 DNA reads as TGTGCCAGCAGCGTAGGGGTAGGGACTAGTGGCTACGAGCAGTACTTC.

This clonotype has ten or more counts. The V call is TRBV27, the J call TRBJ2-7; 7 bases fit TRBD2. The CDR3 length is 15 residues. The ends lost 6 bases at V and 3 bases at J; junction bases unmatched: 11. Germline CDR1 is MNHEY and CDR2 is SMNVEV (reference sequence). The CDR3 loop reads CASSLRLAGGYEQYF. The CDR3 coding sequence is TGTGCCAGCAGCCTCAGACTAGCTGGGGGCTACGAGCAGTACTTC.

The sample holds many counts of this clonotype. V and J are TRBV6-1 and TRBJ1-3, with a weak D call TRBD1 (5 bases). The CDR3 is 12 residues long. Germline values: CDR1 MNHNS, CDR2 SASEGT. Trimming cost V 10 bases and J 2 bases, with 9 bases left between them. The CDR3 loop reads CATRGAGNTIYF. The CDR3 bases are TGTGCCACACGGGGGGCTGGAAACACCATATATTTT.

The table lists this clonotype with many counts. The chain combines TRBV30 with TRBJ2-7; D gene ambiguous. The CDR3 totals 14 residues. V was trimmed by 0 bases and J by 0 bases, leaving 9 bases between them. Per germline, CDR1 GTSNPN and CDR2 SVGIG (reference sequence). The CDR3 loop is CAWSVRHSSYEQYF. The CDR3 DNA reads as TGTGCCTGGAGTGTCCGACATAGCTCCTACGAGCAGTACTTC.

The chain is built from TRBV9 and TRBJ2-7, with D possibly TRBD2 on 6 matching bases. The germline V and J ends were trimmed by 3 bases and 0 bases, with 16 bases remaining between them. The CDR3 consists of 16 residues. CDR1 and CDR2 from the germline V gene are SGDLS and YYNGEE. This chain's CDR3 is CASSAGQGEASYEQYF. The CDR3 DNA reads as TGTGCCAGCAGCGCGGGCCAAGGGGAGGCCTCCTACGAGCAGTACTTC. Filled out from reference TRBV9 and TRBJ2-7, the complete variable domain reads DSGVTQTPKHLITATGQRVTLRCSPRSGDLSVYWYQQSLDQGLQFLIQYYNGEERAKGNILERFSAQQFPDLHSELNLSSLELGDSALYFCASSAGQGEASYEQYFGPGTRLTVT.

This clonotype was counted a few times. The CDR3 DNA is TGTGCCAGCAGCCAACAGGGATCGCACACTGAAGCTTTCTTT. It is translated as CASSQQGSHTEAFF. V usage is TRBV12-3 or TRBV12-4 and J usage is TRBJ1-1; a weak D match, TRBD1 (6 bases). The CDR3 sequence is 14 residues long. The germline V and J ends were trimmed by 6 bases and 3 bases, with 14 bases remaining between them.

V is TRBV3-1 and J is TRBJ2-5; 7 positions agree with TRBD2. J lost 2 bases, V lost 0 bases, and 6 bases had no gene match. The CDR3 extends over 16 amino acids. Germline V gene lookup returns CDR1 LGHDT and CDR2 YNNKEL (reference sequence). CDR3 amino acids: CASSQDGTGGQETQYF. The DNA of the CDR3 is TGTGCCAGCAGCCAAGATGGAACGGGGGGTCAAGAGACCCAGTACTTC.

In its sample, this clonotype was seen many times. The chain links TRBV7-9 to TRBJ2-7, with TRBD1 matching 11 bases. Trimming took 8 bases from V and 6 from J; bases not matched to a gene: 9. The CDR3 length is 14 residues. The germline gives CDR1 SEHNR, CDR2 FQNEAQ (reference sequence). CDR3 in DNA: TGTGCCAGCCCCGGGACAGGGGGTTTCAGCGAGCAGTACTTC. It encodes CASPGTGGFSEQYF.

This chain joins TRBV6-1 and TRBJ1-5; D possibly corresponds to TRBD1 (6 bases). Trimming pared 2 bases from V and 3 bases from J, leaving 14 bases between. Germline CDR1 MNHNS, CDR2 SASEGT. The CDR3 consists of 16 residues. CDR3: CASSEIGGLNNQPQHF. The CDR3, as DNA: TGTGCCAGCAGTGAAATCGGGGGGCTAAACAATCAGCCCCAGCATTTT.

This clonotype was recorded at least ten times. The V gene is TRBV29-1, the J gene TRBJ2-5, with D perhaps TRBD2 (6 bases). The V gene lost 6 bases and the J gene lost 2 bases, with 10 bases spanning the gap. Germline lookup yields CDR1 SQVTM and CDR2 ANQGSEA. CDR3 size: 12 residues. CDR3 amino acids: CSVAGLQETQYF. The CDR3, as DNA: TGCAGCGTAGCTGGACTACAAGAGACCCAGTACTTC.

This clonotype has a count of ten or more. J is TRBJ2-4 and V is TRBV20-1, with D hard to call. CDR1 and CDR2 (germline): DFQATT, SNEGSKA (reference sequence). The length of the CDR3 is 14 residues. V shed 6 bases and J shed 1 base, with 13 bases lying between them. CDR3 DNA sequence: TGCAGTGCCGTATTTCTGGGGGCCAAAAACATTCAGTACTTC. Its protein product is CSAVFLGAKNIQYF.

In this sample, this clonotype turned up many times. The gene calls are TRBV30 and TRBJ1-1; unclear D gene. The CDR3 is 14 amino acids. The V gene lost 0 bases and the J gene lost 0 bases, with 8 bases spanning the gap. Germline values: CDR1 GTSNPN, CDR2 SVGIG (reference sequence). CDR3 nucleotides: TGTGCCTGGAGTGTAGCCCCGGTGAACACTGAAGCTTTCTTT. It codes for CAWSVAPVNTEAFF. The full variable domain, completed using reference TRBV30 and TRBJ1-1, is SQTIHQWPATLVQPVGSPLSLECTVEGTSNPNLYWYRQAAGRGLQLLFYSVGIGQISSEVPQNLSASRPQDRQFILSSKKLLLSDSGFYLCAWSVAPVNTEAFFGQGTRLTVV.

This clonotype was seen many times. This chain connects TRBV7-8 to TRBJ1-1, with D unclear. Germline CDR1 is SGHVS and CDR2 is FQNEAQ. The CDR3 is 16 residues long. Trimming removed 1 base at V and 0 bases at J, with 12 bases between. CDR3 coding DNA: TGTGCCAGCAGCTTAGAGCGGCCGGGGTTGAACACTGAAGCTTTCTTT. Translated: CASSLERPGLNTEAFF.

This clonotype has a count of ten or more. The chain joins TRBV7-2 to TRBJ2-7, with 8 bases matching TRBD1. Unmatched junction bases numbered 6, after V lost 5 bases and J lost 3 bases. CDR3 length: 14 residues. Germline V lookup: CDR1 SGHTA, CDR2 FQGNSA. In DNA form, the CDR3 reads TGTGCCAGCAGCCTAAGACAGGGGTTCTACGAGCAGTACTTC. Its translation: CASSLRQGFYEQYF.

Many counts were recorded for this clonotype. This sequence joins TRBV7-8 and TRBJ2-1; 7 bases agree with TRBD2. The CDR3 loop spans 20 amino acids. Germline CDR1 and CDR2: SGHVS and FQNEAQ. Trimming removed 5 bases from V and 0 bases from J; junction bases left unmatched: 19. The CDR3 nucleotides read TGTGCCAGCAGCCCGTGGAGGGTGCAACCTACGGGGGGCTCCTACAATGAGCAGTTCTTC. Protein sequence: CASSPWRVQPTGGSYNEQFF.

There are many counts of this clonotype. The gene calls are TRBV7-2 and TRBJ2-5; D call uncertain. CDR3 length: 10 residues. V gave up 8 bases and J gave up 7 bases, with 8 bases separating them. Germline V gene lookup returns CDR1 SGHTA and CDR2 FQGNSA. DNA for the CDR3: TGTGCCAGCGGGATGGGGACCCAGTACTTC. Translation gives CASGMGTQYF.

This clonotype was detected ten times or more. V usage is TRBV11-2 and J usage is TRBJ1-5; 8 bases match TRBD1. The ends lost 5 bases at V and 5 bases at J; junction bases unmatched: 11. The CDR3 has 16 residues. Germline lookup yields CDR1 SGHAT and CDR2 FQNNGV. CDR3 residues: CASSPTGVIGDQPQHF. CDR3 DNA: TGTGCCAGCAGCCCGACAGGGGTAATTGGGGATCAGCCCCAGCATTTT.

The genes are TRBV10-3 and TRBJ2-7, with D unclear. Germline V CDR1 and CDR2: ENHRY, SYGVKD. The CDR3 is 15 amino acids. V lost 2 bases and J lost 4, with 15 bases in between. The CDR3 here is CAISEKHPGWYEQYF. The CDR3 DNA is TGTGCCATCAGTGAGAAACACCCAGGATGGTACGAGCAGTACTTC.

This clonotype was seen many times. This chain uses TRBV2 with TRBJ1-2, with D unclear. The CDR3 totals 12 residues. CDR1 is SNHLY and CDR2 is FYNNEI in the germline V gene. Trimming removed 2 bases at V and 8 bases at J, with 9 bases between. CDR3 protein: CASSESAPGYTF. The CDR3 nucleotides read TGTGCCAGCAGTGAATCGGCCCCCGGCTACACCTTC.

The V gene is TRBV6-1, the J gene TRBJ1-1, with D tentatively TRBD1 (6 bases). Trimming pared 8 bases from V and 3 bases from J, leaving 16 bases between. The CDR3 consists of 14 residues. In germline, CDR1 is MNHNS, CDR2 SASEGT. In nucleotides, the CDR3 is TGTGCCAGCGGCAGACAGGAGTATTACACTGAAGCTTTCTTT. The encoded protein is CASGRQEYYTEAFF.

The V call is TRBV11-2, the J call TRBJ1-2; 8 nucleotides line up with TRBD1. The CDR3 has 13 residues. The junction had 8 bases not matched to a gene; V was cut back by 6 bases and J by 8 bases. Germline V gene data show CDR1 as SGHAT and CDR2 as FQNNGV. The DNA for the CDR3 is TGTGCCAGCAGGAGCGGACAGGGAGGAGGCTACACCTTC. It specifies CASRSGQGGGYTF.

The gene calls are TRBV4-2 and TRBJ2-7, with 9 bases lining up with TRBD2. There are 17 residues in the CDR3. The ends lost 0 bases at V and 2 bases at J; junction bases unmatched: 8. The germline V gene has CDR1 LGHNA and CDR2 YNFKEQ. The CDR3 DNA reads TGTGCCAGCAGCCAAGATATAGCGGGAGATTTAGCCTACGAGCAGTACTTC. Protein product: CASSQDIAGDLAYEQYF.

The CDR3 DNA reads TGTGCCAGCACGCCAAACCTATACTACGAGCAGTACTTC. Its translation: CASTPNLYYEQYF. The rearrangement uses TRBV28 and TRBJ2-7; D is unclear. Germline CDR1 reads MDHEN; CDR2 reads SYDVKM. This CDR3 is 13 amino acids long. Trimming shortened V by 7 bases and J by 3 bases, and 13 bases separated the two germline ends.

This chain links TRBV28 with TRBJ2-2; 13 bases line up with TRBD2. Per the germline V gene, CDR1 is MDHEN and CDR2 is SYDVKM. Trimming at V came to 5 bases and at J to 9 bases, leaving 9 bases not matched to a gene. The CDR3 runs 16 residues. For the CDR3, the DNA is TGTGCCAGCAGTGCCTCTTGGACTAGCGGGAGTAGGGAGCTGTTTTTT. It translates to CASSASWTSGSRELFF.

This clonotype was seen repeatedly, ten times or more. CDR3 sequence: CASSLVFLNTEAFF. CDR3 bases: TGCGCCAGCAGCTTGGTCTTCTTGAACACTGAAGCTTTCTTT. The J gene is TRBJ1-1, the V gene TRBV5-1; D is undetermined. Germline loops: CDR1 SGHRS, CDR2 YFSETQ. The CDR3 has 14 residues. Trimming left V 0 bases short and J 0 bases short, with 6 bases between.

The chain carries TRBV12-5 and TRBJ1-2; 9 positions match TRBD1. The V gene end was trimmed by 6 bases and the J gene end by 6 bases; junction bases not matched to a gene: 17. The length of the CDR3 is 17 residues. Germline V CDR1 and CDR2: LGHNT, FRNRAP. CDR3 residues: CASGRPLPGGQGDGYTF. In nucleotides, the CDR3 is TGTGCTAGTGGCCGACCCCTTCCAGGGGGACAGGGTGATGGCTACACCTTC.

This clonotype was observed at least ten times. J is TRBJ1-1 and V is TRBV5-5; 8 bases match TRBD1. Trimming took 4 bases from V and 1 from J; bases not matched to a gene: 9. Germline-derived CDR1 and CDR2 are SGHKS and YYEKEE (reference sequence). The CDR3 is 16 residues long. CDR3 DNA sequence: TGTGCCAGCAGCGACAGGGGTTTCGCTGGGAACACTGAAGCTTTCTTT. Encoded protein: CASSDRGFAGNTEAFF.

This clonotype was recorded at least ten times. This rearrangement joins TRBV6-1 to TRBJ2-5; 8 bases align to TRBD2. Looked up from germline, CDR1 is MNHNS and CDR2 is SASEGT. CDR3 length: 15 amino acids. With V trimmed by 6 bases and J by 9 bases, 15 bases remained unmatched. In nucleotides, the CDR3 is TGTGCCAGCAGGACATTAGCGGGGCCCTCTGGGCCCCAGTACTTC. Translation gives CASRTLAGPSGPQYF.

This clonotype was recorded many times. V gene TRBV20-1 combines with J gene TRBJ2-7; tentatively, D is TRBD1 (6 bases). The V gene's germline CDR1 is DFQATT and CDR2 SNEGSKA (reference sequence). V was pared by 3 bases and J by 9 bases, with 18 bases between. The CDR3 covers 13 residues. CDR3 region: CSASPGQIRGQYF. DNA of the CDR3: TGCAGTGCTAGCCCCGGACAGATTAGGGGGCAGTACTTC.

This clonotype was counted many times. This chain uses TRBV5-8 with TRBJ2-5, with 11 bases aligning to TRBD1. CDR1 SGHTS and CDR2 YDEGEE come from the germline V gene. This CDR3 contains 15 residues. V lost 4 bases, J lost 5 bases, and 7 bases stayed unmatched. The CDR3 nucleotides are TGTGCCAGCAGCGCGGGACAGGGGGTTCGGGAGACCCAGTACTTC. Protein: CASSAGQGVRETQYF.